A single sample is the source of the 18 T cell receptor beta chains below, sequenced in a study of blood T cell repertoires in COVID-19. Assay: immunoSEQ multiplex PCR; the TCRdb copy retains only in-frame clones and omits some. The table records around 54,000 clones, 75% to 85% of them present only once. The sample comprised peripheral blood. The receptors come from a woman aged 55-69 years with acute or convalescent COVID-19.

V gene TRBV5-6 combines with J gene TRBJ1-4, with 7 positions matching TRBD1. CDR3 size: 15 residues. CDR1 and CDR2 from the germline V gene are SGHDT and YYEEEE. V was clipped by 4 bases and J by 4 bases; unmatched bases: 7. The DNA for the CDR3 is TGTGCCAGCAGCGACGGACAGGTTAATAATGAAAAACTGTTTTTT. Translation gives CASSDGQVNNEKLFF.

The V call is TRBV6-5, the J call TRBJ2-7; 7 bases line up with TRBD2. CDR1 is MNHEY, CDR2 SVGAGI, per germline. This CDR3 spans 15 amino acids. V was clipped by 7 bases and J by 6 bases; unmatched bases: 15. The CDR3 loop reads CASMGGWEGRGEQYF. DNA of the CDR3: TGTGCCAGCATGGGGGGATGGGAGGGCCGAGGCGAGCAGTACTTC.

The chain links TRBV4-1 to TRBJ2-3, with 9 bases aligning to TRBD2. The germline V gene encodes CDR1 MGHRA and CDR2 YSYEKL. V shed 2 bases and J 2 bases; nucleotides not matched to a gene: 2. The CDR3 runs 15 residues. CDR3 protein: CASSQIAGVTDTQYF. CDR3 nucleotides: TGCGCCAGCAGCCAAATAGCGGGAGTCACAGATACGCAGTATTTT.

This sequence joins TRBV6-5 and TRBJ2-6; D uncertain. V lost 0 bases to trimming and J lost 3 bases, with 9 bases between them. Germline CDR1 and CDR2: MNHEY and SVGAGI. This CDR3 region has 16 residues. The CDR3 spells CASSYSRGSGANVLTF. The CDR3 DNA is TGTGCCAGCAGTTACTCGAGAGGTAGTGGGGCCAACGTCCTGACTTTC.

The V and J genes are TRBV30 and TRBJ1-4; no firm D call. Germline V lookup: CDR1 GTSNPN, CDR2 SVGIG (reference sequence). This CDR3 is 14 amino acids long. V shed 2 bases and J shed 0 bases, with 7 bases lying between them. CDR3 in amino acids: CAWSLAATNEKLFF. DNA of the CDR3: TGTGCCTGGAGTCTGGCTGCAACTAATGAAAAACTGTTTTTT.

The chain couples TRBV7-9 to TRBJ2-1; 10 bases are a match to TRBD2. The CDR3 is made up of 16 amino acids. The germline V gene encodes CDR1 SEHNR and CDR2 FQNEAQ (reference sequence). With V trimmed by 5 bases and J by 7 bases, 11 bases remained unmatched. DNA for the CDR3: TGTGCCAGCAGCCCCCAAGCGGGAGGGCCGAGAAATGAGCAGTTCTTC. Its translation is CASSPQAGGPRNEQFF.

This sequence joins TRBV6-1 and TRBJ2-1; 8 bases align to TRBD2. CDR1 is MNHNS, CDR2 SASEGT, per germline. CDR3 length equals 15 residues. V lost 1 base and J lost 8; bases outside the gene matches: 7. In DNA form, the CDR3 reads TGTGCCAGCAGTGAAGGGGGGACTAGGAACGATGAGCAGTTCTTC. Translation: CASSEGGTRNDEQFF.

V is TRBV18 and J is TRBJ1-3; no reliable D call. The CDR3 is made up of 13 amino acids. V was clipped by 3 bases and J by 3 bases, with 6 bases between them. In germline, CDR1 is KGHSH, CDR2 LQKENI. CDR3 DNA sequence: TGTGCCAGCTCACCGTCAAATGGAAACACCATATATTTT. It translates to CASSPSNGNTIYF.

This clone has a single count. This sequence joins TRBV28 and TRBJ2-3, with TRBD1 matching 8 bases. The V segment lost 6 bases and the J segment 2 bases; nucleotides outside the gene matches: 7. This CDR3 spans 15 amino acids. Per germline, CDR1 MDHEN and CDR2 SYDVKM. As DNA, the CDR3 is TGTGCCAGCAGCGGACAGGGAAGGAACACAGATACGCAGTATTTT. Translating it yields CASSGQGRNTDTQYF.

This chain links TRBV19 with TRBJ2-3; D possibly corresponds to TRBD1 (5 bases). Trimming pared 3 bases from V and 7 bases from J, leaving 11 bases between. Looked up from germline, CDR1 is LNHDA and CDR2 is SQIVND (reference sequence). The length of the CDR3 is 13 residues. The CDR3 region has the DNA TGTGCCAGTAGTATCGCAGGGCTGAATACGCAGTATTTT. This translates into CASSIAGLNTQYF.

This chain uses TRBV24-1 with TRBJ2-7; D is perhaps TRBD1 (5 bases). The V end lost 0 bases, the J end lost 6 bases, and 11 bases lay between the germline ends. Germline V gene sequence: CDR1 KGHDR, CDR2 SFDVKD. This CDR3 has 14 residues. The CDR3 region is CATSDLGQDSEQYF. CDR3 coding DNA: TGTGCCACCAGTGATTTGGGACAAGACTCCGAGCAGTACTTC.

V is TRBV5-1 and J is TRBJ1-2; D not certain. Germline CDR1 is SGHRS and CDR2 is YFSETQ. V lost 2 bases, J lost 2 bases, and 10 bases lay in between. This CDR3 is 14 amino acids long. CDR3 bases: TGCGCCAGCAGCTTCCCGGGTCAGAACTATGGCTACACCTTC. Its translation is CASSFPGQNYGYTF.

In nucleotides, the CDR3 is TGTGCCAGCAGCTCGGACAGGGTCTACGGAAACACCATATATTTT. Its protein product is CASSSDRVYGNTIYF. The chain is built from TRBV11-1 and TRBJ1-3; 8 positions match TRBD1. Germline V gene sequence: CDR1 SGHAT, CDR2 FQDESV (reference sequence). The V and J ends lost 4 bases and 4 bases, in that order; junction bases with no gene match: 6. The CDR3 length is 15 residues.

This chain connects TRBV5-1 to TRBJ2-7; 10 positions match TRBD1. Per germline, CDR1 SGHRS and CDR2 YFSETQ. V trimming: 4 bases; J trimming: 2 bases; junction bases outside the gene matches: 12. The CDR3 covers 17 residues. CDR3 in amino acids: CASSPWGGDRGPYEQYF. The CDR3 DNA reads TGCGCCAGCAGCCCCTGGGGGGGGGACAGGGGCCCCTACGAGCAGTACTTC.

There are a few counts of this clone. The chain carries TRBV3-1 (or the pseudogene TRBV3-2) and TRBJ2-1; D may be TRBD2 (5 bases). CDR1 is LGHDT and CDR2 is YNNKEL in the germline V gene (reference sequence). Trimming took 1 base from V and 9 from J, leaving 7 bases between them. The CDR3 has 12 residues. The CDR3: CASSQGAGEQFF. DNA for the CDR3: TGTGCCAGCAGCCAAGGGGCGGGTGAGCAGTTCTTC.

V is TRBV2 and J is TRBJ1-4; 10 bases are a match to TRBD1. V trimming: 6 bases; J trimming: 6 bases; junction bases outside the gene matches: 7. The germline CDR1 and CDR2 sequences are SNHLY and FYNNEI. The CDR3 has 15 residues. The CDR3: CASRTGQGTYEKLFF. The CDR3 DNA reads TGTGCCAGCAGGACGGGACAGGGGACTTATGAAAAACTGTTTTTT.

This chain connects TRBV29-1 to TRBJ1-1; D may be TRBD1 (5 bases). V lost 7 bases to trimming and J lost 0 bases, with 15 bases between them. The CDR3 runs 14 residues. In germline, CDR1 is SQVTM, CDR2 ANQGSEA. The CDR3, as DNA: TGCAGCGCGCTGGGGCGCTCAATGAACACTGAAGCTTTCTTT. This gives the protein CSALGRSMNTEAFF. The full variable domain, completed using reference TRBV29-1 and TRBJ1-1, is SAVISQKPSRDICQRGTSLTIQCQVDSQVTMMFWYRQQPGQSLTLIATANQGSEATYESGFVIDKFPISRPNLTFSTLTVSNMSPEDSSIYLCSALGRSMNTEAFFGQGTRLTVV.

This rearrangement joins TRBV2 to TRBJ1-1; D unresolved. This CDR3 has 15 residues. V was clipped by 2 bases and J by 2 bases, with 12 bases between them. Per the germline V gene, CDR1 is SNHLY and CDR2 is FYNNEI. CDR3 protein: CASSETAGLNTEAFF. DNA for the CDR3: TGTGCCAGCAGTGAAACGGCGGGCCTTAACACTGAAGCTTTCTTT.